One and the same sample provided the 21 T cell receptor beta chains below, sequenced in a study of blood T cells in healthy people across ages. The authors ran a second PCR of roughly 7 to 11 cycles using a sample-barcoded 5' primer and a J-beta primer mix. TCRdb independently ran MiXCR on the 5' RACE reads; one entry per CDR3 protein. The table lists 750,000 or so distinct CDR3 sequences, 20% to 30% of them singletons. This same sample was also part of a study on T cells of mothers and their children.

The source material was blood. The receptors here all came from a boy aged 10-17 years in good health.

This clonotype was seen a few times. The chain carries TRBV20-1 and TRBJ2-3; TRBD2 might be the D (6 bases). This CDR3 is built from 14 residues. From germline, CDR1 is DFQATT and CDR2 SNEGSKA (reference sequence). V gave up 5 bases and J gave up 0 bases, with 12 bases separating them. CDR3: CSAGLAASTDTQYF. For the CDR3, the DNA is TGCAGTGCTGGGTTAGCGGCAAGCACAGATACGCAGTATTTT.

CDR3 sequence: CSAQGRAFNEQFF. DNA for the CDR3: TGCAGTGCCCAGGGCCGTGCGTTCAATGAGCAGTTCTTC. This chain connects TRBV20-1 to TRBJ2-5; weak D call: TRBD1 (5 bases). The better agreement between TRBJ2-1 and the DNA end casts doubt on the J call. The CDR3 runs 13 residues. Germline CDR1 is DFQATT and CDR2 is SNEGSKA (reference sequence).

The V call is TRBV7-9, the J call TRBJ2-5; 7 bases are shared with TRBD1. The J call is uncertain, as TRBJ2-7 better fits the DNA end. The CDR3 runs 16 residues. CDR1 SEHNR and CDR2 FQNEAQ come from the germline V gene (reference sequence). The CDR3 sequence is CASSLATGTFLYEQYF. The CDR3 region has the DNA TGTGCCAGCAGCTTAGCGACAGGGACCTTCCTCTACGAGCAGTACTTC.

This clonotype was detected a few times. The V gene is TRBV7-3, the J gene TRBJ1-4; a weak D match, TRBD1 (5 bases). From germline, CDR1 is SGHTA and CDR2 FQGTGA. There are 16 residues in the CDR3. Trimming took 5 bases from V and 8 from J, leaving 21 bases between them. CDR3 nucleotide sequence: TGTGCCAGCAGCACCTTGGGGGAGAGAGAAAACGAAAAACTGTTTTTT. Translated, it gives CASSTLGERENEKLFF.

J is TRBJ1-1 and V is TRBV7-3; D is uncertain. From germline, CDR1 is SGHTA and CDR2 FQGTGA. Trimming shortened V by 0 bases and J by 0 bases, and 8 bases separated the two germline ends. This CDR3 region has 15 residues. The CDR3 nucleotides are TGTGCCAGCAGCTTAACTGGACGGTTGAACACTGAAGCTTTCTTT. Its protein is CASSLTGRLNTEAFF.

V usage is TRBV15 and J usage is TRBJ2-1; 9 bases align to TRBD2. CDR3 length: 14 residues. V shed 1 base, J shed 6 bases, and the junction held 1 base outside the gene matches. Germline V CDR1 and CDR2: LNHNV, YYDKDF (reference sequence). In DNA form, the CDR3 reads TGTGCCACCAGCAGAGCACTAGCGGGCAATGAGCAGTTCTTC. Amino acids: CATSRALAGNEQFF.

The gene calls are TRBV4-3 and TRBJ2-1; 8 bases match TRBD2. This CDR3 spans 18 amino acids. Germline values: CDR1 LGHNA, CDR2 YSLEER. The J segment lost 0 bases and the V segment lost 0 bases, leaving 7 bases of the junction unmatched. CDR3 residues: CASSQDPSGTSSYNEQFF. The CDR3 bases are TGCGCCAGCAGCCAAGATCCGTCCGGGACTAGCTCCTACAATGAGCAGTTCTTC.

The J gene is TRBJ2-1, the V gene TRBV5-1; 9 positions match TRBD2. This CDR3 has 16 amino acids. Germline CDR1 reads SGHRS; CDR2 reads YFSETQ. V shed 0 bases and J 10 bases; nucleotides not matched to a gene: 11. The CDR3 DNA is TGCGCCAGCAGCTTGGCCCTGGGCGGGGGGGCTAAGGAGCAGTTCTTC. Translation gives CASSLALGGGAKEQFF.

The genes are TRBV28 and TRBJ2-5, with D perhaps TRBD2 (6 bases). V lost 6 bases to trimming and J lost 7 bases, with 21 bases between them. The CDR3 contains 15 residues. Germline CDR1 is MDHEN and CDR2 is SYDVKM. CDR3 DNA: TGTGCCAGCAGCACCGCCCGGGACTTGCCTTTGACCCAGTACTTC. This gives the protein CASSTARDLPLTQYF.

Concerning this clonotype: The germline gene is not matched at one end of the junction; a read error may be the cause. The chain uses TRBV7-6 and TRBJ2-5; the D gene is possibly TRBD1 (6 bases). The CDR3 totals 13 residues. Germline V gene sequence: CDR1 SGHVS, CDR2 FNYEAQ. The CDR3 region has the DNA TGTGCCAGCACCTTACAGGGAGCCGAGACCCAGTACTTC. It is translated as CASTLQGAETQYF.

The sample holds a few counts of this clonotype. The chain recombines TRBV6-2 or TRBV6-3 with TRBJ2-3; D not certain. V lost 6 bases and J lost 6, with 7 bases in between. Germline V CDR1 and CDR2: MNHEY, SVGEGT. The CDR3 consists of 11 residues. CDR3 DNA sequence: TGTGCCAGCAGCTACCAGGATACGCAGTATTTT. It encodes CASSYQDTQYF.

V usage is TRBV3-1 and J usage is TRBJ2-3, with 9 bases lining up with TRBD2. The CDR3 has 15 residues. The germline CDR1 and CDR2 sequences are LGHDT and YNNKEL (reference sequence). Trimming removed 4 bases from V and 5 bases from J; junction bases left unmatched: 7. The CDR3 loop reads CASSLISGRRDTQYF. The DNA of the CDR3 is TGTGCCAGCAGCCTCATAAGCGGGAGGAGAGATACGCAGTATTTT.

CDR3 loop: CATARDYQETQYF. DNA of the CDR3: TGTGCCACCGCCCGAGACTACCAAGAGACCCAGTACTTC. This rearrangement joins TRBV15 to TRBJ2-5; D gene uncertain. Trimming removed 8 bases from V and 0 bases from J, with 10 bases in between. Germline V lookup: CDR1 LNHNV, CDR2 YYDKDF (reference sequence). The CDR3 is 13 amino acids.

This clonotype was found a few times. The chain joins TRBV2 to TRBJ1-1; the match to TRBD1 covers 9 bases. CDR3 length: 17 amino acids. The junction had 11 bases not matched to a gene; V was cut back by 4 bases and J by 2 bases. Germline V lookup: CDR1 SNHLY, CDR2 FYNNEI. For the CDR3, the DNA is TGTGCCAGCAGTGTATTTGGGGGACAGGGCACCAACACTGAAGCTTTCTTT. As protein: CASSVFGGQGTNTEAFF.

This clonotype was found a few times. The CDR3 here is CSVSDFSETQYF. The CDR3 bases are TGCAGCGTTTCTGACTTCTCGGAGACCCAGTACTTC. The gene calls are TRBV29-1 and TRBJ2-7; D is undetermined. The J call may be in error: the DNA end matches TRBJ2-5 better. This CDR3 spans 12 amino acids. CDR1 and CDR2 from the germline V gene are SQVTM and ANQGSEA.

This clonotype was picked up one time. V usage is TRBV29-1 and J usage is TRBJ2-1, with D unresolved. This CDR3 comprises 14 residues. With 0 bases removed from V and 5 bases from J, the gap between germline ends came to 11 bases. Germline V lookup: CDR1 SQVTM, CDR2 ANQGSEA. The CDR3 sequence is CSVEDWRLDNEQFF. The CDR3 DNA sequence: TGCAGCGTTGAAGATTGGAGACTGGACAATGAGCAGTTCTTC.

In this sample, this clonotype turned up many times. CDR3 nucleotides: TGTGCCAGCAGCTTAGTTTCAGCGGGAGGTTTCCTCAATGAGCAGTTCTTC. This gives the protein CASSLVSAGGFLNEQFF. The rearrangement uses TRBV7-6 and TRBJ2-1, with 9 bases fitting TRBD2. Germline CDR1 and CDR2: SGHVS and FNYEAQ. The trim removed 1 base at V and 6 bases at J, leaving 10 bases unmatched. CDR3 length equals 17 residues.

V is TRBV5-1 and J is TRBJ2-5; 14 bases are shared with TRBD2. Gene TRBJ2-1 matches the end of the DNA better, so the J call may be wrong. The germline gives CDR1 SGHRS, CDR2 YFSETQ. This CDR3 contains 15 residues. The CDR3 DNA is TGCGCCAGCAGCTTGAGACTAGCGGGGGGGTATGAGCAGTTCTTC. This gives the protein CASSLRLAGGYEQFF.

The chain links TRBV9 to TRBJ2-3, with 13 nucleotides matching TRBD2. J was trimmed by 2 bases and V by 3 bases; bases with no gene match: 6. This CDR3 is built from 17 residues. Germline V lookup: CDR1 SGDLS, CDR2 YYNGEE. CDR3 sequence (DNA): TGTGCCAGCAGCGCTCGGACTAGCGGGGGTTCCACAGATACGCAGTATTTT. Translated: CASSARTSGGSTDTQYF.

This clonotype has just a few counts. V is TRBV12-3 or TRBV12-4 and J is TRBJ2-3, with D unclear. Trimming pared 3 bases from V and 6 bases from J, leaving 16 bases between. This CDR3 has 15 residues. The chain's CDR3 is CASSLSRLSSDTQYF. CDR3 bases: TGTGCCAGCAGTTTGAGTCGTCTAAGCAGTGATACGCAGTATTTT.

The chain is built from TRBV20-1 and TRBJ2-5, with D perhaps given as TRBD1 or TRBD2 (5 bases each). Near its end, the DNA agrees better with TRBJ2-7, so the J call may be wrong. Germline V gene sequence: CDR1 DFQATT, CDR2 SNEGSKA (reference sequence). The CDR3 has 13 residues. The CDR3 DNA follows: TGCAGTGCTAGCACGGGACGGACCTACGAGCAGTACTTC. Translating it yields CSASTGRTYEQYF.